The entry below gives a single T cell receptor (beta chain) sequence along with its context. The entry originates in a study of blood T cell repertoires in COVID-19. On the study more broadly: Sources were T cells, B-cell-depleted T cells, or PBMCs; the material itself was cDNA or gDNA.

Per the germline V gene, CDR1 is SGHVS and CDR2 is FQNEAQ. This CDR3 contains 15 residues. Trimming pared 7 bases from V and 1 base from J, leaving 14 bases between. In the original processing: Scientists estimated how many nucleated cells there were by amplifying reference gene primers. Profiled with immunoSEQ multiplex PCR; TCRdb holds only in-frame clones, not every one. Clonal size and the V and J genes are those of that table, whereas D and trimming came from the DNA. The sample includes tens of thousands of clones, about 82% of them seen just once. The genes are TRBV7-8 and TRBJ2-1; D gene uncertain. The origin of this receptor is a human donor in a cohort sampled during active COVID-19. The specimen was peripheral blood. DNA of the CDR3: TGTGCCAGCAAAGCAGCGATATGGTCCTACAATGAGCAGTTCTTC. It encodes CASKAAIWSYNEQFF.